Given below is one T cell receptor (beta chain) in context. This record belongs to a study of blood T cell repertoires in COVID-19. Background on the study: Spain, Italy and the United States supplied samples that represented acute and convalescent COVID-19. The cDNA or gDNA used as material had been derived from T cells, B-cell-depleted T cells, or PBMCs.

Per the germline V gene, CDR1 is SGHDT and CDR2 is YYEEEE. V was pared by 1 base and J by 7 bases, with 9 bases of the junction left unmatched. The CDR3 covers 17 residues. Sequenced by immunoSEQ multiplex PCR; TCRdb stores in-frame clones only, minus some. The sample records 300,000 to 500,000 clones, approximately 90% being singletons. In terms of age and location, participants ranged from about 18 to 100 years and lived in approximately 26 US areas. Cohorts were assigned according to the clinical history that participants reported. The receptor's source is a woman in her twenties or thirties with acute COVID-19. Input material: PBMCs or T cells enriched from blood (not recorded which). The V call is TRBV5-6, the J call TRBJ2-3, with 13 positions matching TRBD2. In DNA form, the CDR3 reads TGTGCCAGCAGCTTGACTAGCGGGGGGGCCACACACTATACGCAGTATTTT. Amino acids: CASSLTSGGATHYTQYF.